This T cell receptor (beta chain) was identified during a study of read filtering for tumor transcriptome and immune sequencing. The CDR3 loop spans 15 amino acids. V lost 5 bases, J lost 4 bases, and 15 bases lay in between. Points on this clonotype: This may be a read error: a much more frequent sequence differs by one nucleotide.

From roughly 400 ng of RNA, a library with molecular barcoded alpha/delta and beta/gamma adaptors was made. TCRdb used MiXCR to reprocess the reads, holding one entry per CDR3 protein. The table includes fewer than 100,000 distinct CDR3 sequences, about 12% detected once. The specimen was a population of CD138-negative cells sorted from bone marrow. The rearrangement joins TRBV12-3 or TRBV12-4 to TRBJ1-5, with a tentative D call TRBD1 (6 bases). This receptor was obtained from a donor aged 40 or older with multiple myeloma. The DNA for the CDR3 is TGTGCCAGCAGTAACGGACAGCCACGAAATCAGCCCCAGCATTTT. Translated, it gives CASSNGQPRNQPQHF.